These 18 T cell receptor beta chains originate from one sample sequenced in a study of regulatory T cells in long-lasting Graves disease. Time point given: newly diagnosed GD, antithyroid drugs for less than 3 months. Extracted RNA from PBMCs served as the source of the TCR library. To make TCR beta libraries, researchers used iRepertoire HTBI primers and Arm-PCR of CDR3 regions. TCRdb used MiXCR to reprocess the multiplex PCR reads, holding one entry per CDR3 protein. The data contain hundreds of thousands of distinct CDR3 sequences, about 12% of them singletons. These records were also assigned to another study, of T cells in Graves' hyperthyroidism and ophthalmopathy.

The specimen comprised peripheral blood mononuclear cells (PBMCs), sampled at new diagnosis, from a patient treated with antithyroid drugs. Every receptor here comes from a woman aged 25 to 39 with Graves disease.

The rearrangement links TRBV7-9 to TRBJ2-1; the match to TRBD2 covers 8 bases. V lost 7 bases to trimming and J lost 7 bases; unmatched junction nucleotides: 15. Per the germline V gene, CDR1 is SEHNR and CDR2 is FQNEAQ (reference sequence). The CDR3 extends over 16 amino acids. This chain's CDR3 is CASIPIWREVTNEQFF. The CDR3 DNA follows: TGTGCCAGCATCCCAATTTGGCGGGAGGTTACGAATGAGCAGTTCTTC.

This clonotype was observed at least ten times. The gene calls are TRBV19 and TRBJ1-4; no firm D call. Deletions cut 1 base from V and 6 bases from J, with 12 bases between. CDR3 length: 15 amino acids. CDR1 and CDR2 (germline): LNHDA, SQIVND (reference sequence). The CDR3 DNA is TGTGCCAGTAGTATAGGAACAACAGCAGATGAAAAACTGTTTTTT. Its translation is CASSIGTTADEKLFF.

The DNA for the CDR3 is TGTGCCAGCAGTTTAACAACAGGCACAGATACGCAGTATTTT. Protein sequence: CASSLTTGTDTQYF. This chain joins TRBV12-3 or TRBV12-4 and TRBJ2-3, with D unresolved. V lost 2 bases, J lost 1 base, and 7 bases lay in between. The CDR3 runs 14 residues.

This clonotype was observed at least ten times. V is TRBV11-2 and J is TRBJ2-2; D not certain. V was pared by 0 bases and J by 3 bases, with 8 bases between. The CDR3 spans 15 residues. Germline V lookup: CDR1 SGHAT, CDR2 FQNNGV. CDR3 DNA: TGTGCCAGCAGCTTAGATGTCCGCTACACCGGGGAGCTGTTTTTT. It translates to CASSLDVRYTGELFF.

This clonotype was counted between two and nine times. The genes are TRBV15 and TRBJ1-2, with a weak D call TRBD1 (6 bases). The CDR3 totals 15 residues. V was shortened by 5 bases and J by 5 bases, with 18 bases between the two germline ends. The germline V gene has CDR1 LNHNV and CDR2 YYDKDF (reference sequence). The CDR3 DNA reads as TGTGCCACCAGCCTCCTGGAGGCAGGGGCGTATGGCTACACCTTC. Its protein product is CATSLLEAGAYGYTF.

This clonotype showed up many times. V and J are TRBV11-2 and TRBJ2-7, with D perhaps TRBD1 (6 bases). Germline values: CDR1 SGHAT, CDR2 FQNNGV. V was trimmed by 3 bases and J by 2 bases, leaving 11 bases between them. CDR3 size: 14 residues. The CDR3, as DNA: TGTGCCAGCAGCTTTTCCGAGGGGGCCTACGAGCAGTACTTC. Its translation is CASSFSEGAYEQYF.

This clonotype was detected ten times or more. V usage is TRBV28 and J usage is TRBJ2-5; the match to TRBD2 covers 8 bases. CDR1 and CDR2 (germline): MDHEN, SYDVKM. V was clipped by 6 bases and J by 1 base; unmatched bases: 10. This CDR3 spans 16 amino acids. The CDR3 sequence: CASSPRVAGTQETQYF. Written as DNA, the CDR3 is TGTGCCAGCAGCCCCCGGGTAGCGGGAACCCAAGAGACCCAGTACTTC.

This clonotype was recorded at least ten times. The chain has TRBV30 and TRBJ1-5; TRBD1 aligns across 7 bases. The J segment lost 6 bases and the V segment lost 3 bases, leaving 5 bases of the junction unmatched. The CDR3 consists of 13 residues. CDR1 is GTSNPN and CDR2 is SVGIG in the germline V gene (reference sequence). The CDR3 DNA reads as TGTGCCTGGAGCTCAGGGGGACGTCAGCCCCAGCATTTT. Protein sequence: CAWSSGGRQPQHF. Drawing the rest from reference TRBV30 and TRBJ1-5, the complete variable domain is SQTIHQWPATLVQPVGSPLSLECTVEGTSNPNLYWYRQAAGRGLQLLFYSVGIGQISSEVPQNLSASRPQDRQFILSSKKLLLSDSGFYLCAWSSGGRQPQHFGDGTRLSIL.

There are many counts of this clonotype. This chain joins TRBV6-1 and TRBJ1-5; 7 positions match TRBD1. The CDR3 runs 17 residues. V was pared by 5 bases and J by 2 bases, with 12 bases of the junction left unmatched. Germline V gene lookup returns CDR1 MNHNS and CDR2 SASEGT. CDR3 in DNA: TGTGCCAGCAGTCCTATTTCGGACAGGCTGGGCAATCAGCCCCAGCATTTT. As protein: CASSPISDRLGNQPQHF.

The chain combines TRBV20-1 with TRBJ2-5; 9 bases fit TRBD1. The V segment lost 2 bases and the J segment 2 bases; nucleotides outside the gene matches: 3. This CDR3 has 14 residues. CDR1 DFQATT and CDR2 SNEGSKA come from the germline V gene (reference sequence). In DNA, the CDR3 is TGCAGTGCTAGAAGGACAGGGGCTCAAGAGACCCAGTACTTC. Its protein is CSARRTGAQETQYF.

This clonotype was seen ten or more times. V and J are TRBV9 and TRBJ2-1; 11 positions agree with TRBD2. This CDR3 has 16 amino acids. V shed 3 bases, J shed 6 bases, and the junction held 8 bases outside the gene matches. The germline CDR1 and CDR2 sequences are SGDLS and YYNGEE. Here the CDR3 reads CASSGPLAGGSNEQFF. The CDR3 DNA follows: TGTGCCAGCAGCGGACCCCTAGCGGGAGGTTCCAATGAGCAGTTCTTC. Using reference TRBV9 and TRBJ2-1 for the parts outside the CDR3, the full variable domain is DSGVTQTPKHLITATGQRVTLRCSPRSGDLSVYWYQQSLDQGLQFLIQYYNGEERAKGNILERFSAQQFPDLHSELNLSSLELGDSALYFCASSGPLAGGSNEQFFGPGTRLTVL.

This clonotype was seen ten or more times. V is TRBV18 and J is TRBJ2-7; 9 bases fit TRBD1. The CDR3 has 15 amino acids. Losses at the gene ends were 5 bases for V and 3 bases for J; bases not matched to a gene: 8. Germline CDR1 KGHSH, CDR2 LQKENI. The DNA of the CDR3 is TGTGCCAGCTCAGCCTACCGGGACAGGGACTACGAGCAGTACTTC. It specifies CASSAYRDRDYEQYF. Combining the CDR3 with reference TRBV18 and TRBJ2-7 gives the whole variable domain NAGVMQNPRHLVRRRGQEARLRCSPMKGHSHVYWYRQLPEEGLKFMVYLQKENIIDESGMPKERFSAEFPKEGPSILRIQQVVRGDSAAYFCASSAYRDRDYEQYFGPGTRLTVT.

The chain has TRBV7-3 and TRBJ2-3, with 7 positions matching TRBD1. CDR3 length: 14 amino acids. Germline values: CDR1 SGHTA, CDR2 FQGTGA. The ends lost 4 bases at V and 6 bases at J; junction bases unmatched: 7. CDR3 bases: TGTGCCAGCAGCTCCCCCGACAGGGCGGATACGCAGTATTTT. Translation gives CASSSPDRADTQYF.

The chain recombines TRBV19 with TRBJ2-1, with 7 positions matching TRBD1. CDR1 and CDR2 from the germline V gene are LNHDA and SQIVND (reference sequence). The length of the CDR3 is 14 residues. V was clipped by 7 bases and J by 0 bases; unmatched bases: 3. The CDR3 nucleotides read TGTGCCAGTAAGGACAGGCCCTCCTACAATGAGCAGTTCTTC. Amino acid sequence: CASKDRPSYNEQFF.

This clonotype was detected many times. This rearrangement joins TRBV7-9 to TRBJ2-5, with 10 bases fitting TRBD1. Germline V gene data show CDR1 as SEHNR and CDR2 as FQNEAQ (reference sequence). V trimming: 3 bases; J trimming: 5 bases; junction bases outside the gene matches: 6. The CDR3 is 15 residues long. The CDR3 sequence is CASSFTRGQGETQYF. CDR3 in DNA: TGTGCCAGCAGCTTCACTCGGGGACAGGGGGAGACCCAGTACTTC.

The table lists this clonotype with a few counts. The chain recombines TRBV19 with TRBJ2-2; 9 nucleotides match TRBD2. The CDR3 covers 17 residues. J was trimmed by 1 base and V by 2 bases; bases with no gene match: 5. The germline V gene has CDR1 LNHDA and CDR2 SQIVND (reference sequence). The CDR3 reads CASSIWLAGLNTGELFF. For the CDR3, the DNA is TGTGCCAGTAGTATATGGCTAGCGGGATTGAACACCGGGGAGCTGTTTTTT. Using reference TRBV19 and TRBJ2-2 for the parts outside the CDR3, the full variable domain is DGGITQSPKYLFRKEGQNVTLSCEQNLNHDAMYWYRQDPGQGLRLIYYSQIVNDFQKGDIAEGYSVSREKKESFPLTVTSAQKNPTAFYLCASSIWLAGLNTGELFFGEGSRLTVL.

The chain recombines TRBV25-1 with TRBJ1-5, with a weak D call TRBD1 (5 bases). Trimming took off 5 bases at V and 2 bases at J, with 10 bases between the two ends. This CDR3 spans 14 amino acids. Germline CDR1 MGHDK, CDR2 SYGVNS. For the CDR3, the DNA is TGTGCCAGCAGTACCAAGACAGGCAATCAGCCCCAGCATTTT. Its translation is CASSTKTGNQPQHF.

This clonotype has just a few counts. This sequence may be a read error, since a much larger clone differs from it by one base. The genes are TRBV30 and TRBJ1-1; D is undetermined. Germline V lookup: CDR1 GTSNPN, CDR2 SVGIG (reference sequence). This CDR3 has 12 residues. V lost 5 bases to trimming and J lost 6 bases, with 13 bases between them. Here the CDR3 reads CAWGPGGAEAFF. CDR3 in DNA: TGTGCCTGGGGACCGGGAGGAGCTGAAGCTTTCTTT.